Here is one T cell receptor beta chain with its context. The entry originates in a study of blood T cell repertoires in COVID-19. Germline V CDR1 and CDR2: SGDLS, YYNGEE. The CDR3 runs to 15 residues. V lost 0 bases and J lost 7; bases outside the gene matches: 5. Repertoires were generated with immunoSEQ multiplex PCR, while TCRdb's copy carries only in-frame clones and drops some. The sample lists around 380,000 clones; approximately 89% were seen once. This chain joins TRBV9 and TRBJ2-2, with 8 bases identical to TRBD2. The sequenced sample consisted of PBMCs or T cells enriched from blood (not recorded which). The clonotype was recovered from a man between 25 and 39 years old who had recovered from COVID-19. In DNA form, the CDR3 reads TGTGCCAGCAGCGTAGAAGCGGGGGAGCTCGGGGAGCTGTTTTTT. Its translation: CASSVEAGELGELFF. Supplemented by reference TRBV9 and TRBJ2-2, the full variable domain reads DSGVTQTPKHLITATGQRVTLRCSPRSGDLSVYWYQQSLDQGLQFLIQYYNGEERAKGNILERFSAQQFPDLHSELNLSSLELGDSALYFCASSVEAGELGELFFGEGSRLTVL.